This paragraph reports one T cell receptor beta chain. The data derive from a study of blood T cell repertoires in COVID-19. The wider study: COVID-19 samples collected from the United States, Italy and Spain covered acute and convalescent phases. Nucleic acid was either cDNA or gDNA, and it came from T cells, B-cell-depleted T cells, or PBMCs.

CDR3 length equals 13 residues. V shed 6 bases and J shed 5 bases, with 15 bases lying between them. Germline CDR1 SGHRS, CDR2 YFSETQ. Only in-frame clones appear in the TCRdb table, and some are missing; sequencing was by immunoSEQ multiplex PCR. The table includes 35,000 to 50,000 clones, 70% to 90% detected once. This rearrangement joins TRBV5-1 to TRBJ2-7; perhaps TRBD1 as D (6 bases). The source of this sequence is a human donor in a cohort sampled during active COVID-19. Sequencing input: peripheral blood. CDR3 loop: CASTRTEGNEQYF. The CDR3 DNA reads TGCGCCAGCACCCGGACAGAGGGCAACGAGCAGTACTTC.